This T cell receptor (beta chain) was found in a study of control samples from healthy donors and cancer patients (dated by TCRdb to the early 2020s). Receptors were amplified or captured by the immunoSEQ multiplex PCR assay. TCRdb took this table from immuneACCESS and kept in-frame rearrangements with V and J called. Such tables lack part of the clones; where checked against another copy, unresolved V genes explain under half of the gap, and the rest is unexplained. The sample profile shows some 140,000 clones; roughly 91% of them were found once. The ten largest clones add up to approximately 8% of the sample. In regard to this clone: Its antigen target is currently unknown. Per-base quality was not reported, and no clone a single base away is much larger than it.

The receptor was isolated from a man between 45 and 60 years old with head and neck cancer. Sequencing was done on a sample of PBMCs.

The DNA reads TGTGCCAGCAGAAACACAGGGAGCTATGGCTACACCTTC. This is translated as CASRNTGSYGYTF. The sequence joins TRBV6-5 to TRBJ1-2; perhaps TRBD1 is the D gene, with 6 bases matching. Reading from cysteine to phenylalanine, the CDR3 counts 13 amino acids. Only the CDR3 part of the read is kept: 39 bases, read in frame from the first base. As encoded in the germline V gene, CDR1 is MNHEY while CDR2 is SVGAGI. V lost 6 bases and J lost 4 bases; the stretch between them is 12 bases long.